This T cell receptor beta chain was recovered during a study of T-cell memory formation after mild COVID-19. CDR1 LNHNV and CDR2 YYDKDF come from the germline V gene (reference sequence). This CDR3 has 16 residues. Trimming at V came to 5 bases and at J to 5 bases, leaving 14 bases not matched to a gene. TCRdb reanalysed the 5' RACE reads using MiXCR and keeps one entry per CDR3 protein. The sample contains hundreds of thousands of distinct CDR3 sequences, 15% to 20% of which appear only once. The sequenced material came from PBMCs or a T cell subset sorted from them (not recorded which). The source of this sequence is a man aged 18 to 30 who had mild COVID-19 (a few samples of this study predate the infection). Cell type and time point are not known. This chain connects TRBV15 to TRBJ2-5, with 7 bases matching TRBD1. Here the CDR3 reads CATSGARQGGVETQYF. The DNA for the CDR3 is TGTGCCACCAGCGGAGCCCGACAGGGTGGGGTTGAGACCCAGTACTTC.